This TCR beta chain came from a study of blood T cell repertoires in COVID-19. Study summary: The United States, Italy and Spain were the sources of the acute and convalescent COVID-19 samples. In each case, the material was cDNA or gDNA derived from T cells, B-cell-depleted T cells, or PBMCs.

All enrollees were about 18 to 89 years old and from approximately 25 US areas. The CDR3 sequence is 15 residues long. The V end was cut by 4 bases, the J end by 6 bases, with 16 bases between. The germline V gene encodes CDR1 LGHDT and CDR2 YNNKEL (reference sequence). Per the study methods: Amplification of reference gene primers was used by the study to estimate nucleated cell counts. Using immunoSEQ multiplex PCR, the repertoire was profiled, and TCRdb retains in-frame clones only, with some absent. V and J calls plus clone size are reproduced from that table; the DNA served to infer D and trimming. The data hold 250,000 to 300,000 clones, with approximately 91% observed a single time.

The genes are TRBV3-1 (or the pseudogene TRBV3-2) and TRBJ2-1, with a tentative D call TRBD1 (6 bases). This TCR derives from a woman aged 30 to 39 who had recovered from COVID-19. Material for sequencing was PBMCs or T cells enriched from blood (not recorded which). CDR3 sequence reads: CASSPPRRGGNEQFF. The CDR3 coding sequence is TGTGCCAGCAGCCCCCCCCGCAGGGGCGGCAATGAGCAGTTCTTC.